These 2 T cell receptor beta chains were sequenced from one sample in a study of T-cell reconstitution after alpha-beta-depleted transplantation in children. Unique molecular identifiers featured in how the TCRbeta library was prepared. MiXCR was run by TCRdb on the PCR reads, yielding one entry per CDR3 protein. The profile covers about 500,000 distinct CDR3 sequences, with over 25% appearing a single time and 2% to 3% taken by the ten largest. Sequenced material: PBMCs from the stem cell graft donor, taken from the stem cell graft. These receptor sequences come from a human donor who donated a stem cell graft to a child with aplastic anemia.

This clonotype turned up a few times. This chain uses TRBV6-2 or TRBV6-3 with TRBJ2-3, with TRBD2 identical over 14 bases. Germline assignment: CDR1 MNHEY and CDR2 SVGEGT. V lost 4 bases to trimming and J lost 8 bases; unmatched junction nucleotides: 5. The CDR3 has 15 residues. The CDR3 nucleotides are TGTGCCAGCAGTTCCCAAGGGACTAGCGGGAGTACGCAGTATTTT. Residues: CASSSQGTSGSTQYF.

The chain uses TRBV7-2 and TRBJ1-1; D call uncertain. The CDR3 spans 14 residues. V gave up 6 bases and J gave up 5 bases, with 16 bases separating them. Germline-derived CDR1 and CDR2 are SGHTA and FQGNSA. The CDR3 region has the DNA TGTGCCAGCAGATTCCCGACAAGAACGACTGAAGCTTTCTTT. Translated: CASRFPTRTTEAFF. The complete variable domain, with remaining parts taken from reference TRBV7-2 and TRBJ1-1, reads GAGVSQSPSNKVTEKGKDVELRCDPISGHTALYWYRQSLGQGLEFLIYFQGNSAPDKSGLPSDRFSAERTGGSVSTLTIQRTQQEDSAVYLCASRFPTRTTEAFFGQGTRLTVV.